The rows below give T cell receptor beta chains drawn from one sample of a study of OX40 agonist ivuxolimab in advanced cancers. Some clones are missing from TCRdb's copy, which holds only in-frame ones; the method was immunoSEQ multiplex PCR. The repertoire holds about 55,000 clones, approximately 86% seen once, with roughly 13% in the top ten. Sequencing used CD4+ or CD8+ T cells sorted from blood, obtained in a trial of the OX40 agonist ivuxolimab. All receptors come from an adult with an advanced solid tumor such as melanoma, head and neck, liver or kidney cancer. Both conserved end residues are part of each CDR3. Each record gives: D gene, clone size, V gene, J gene, CDR3 protein, CDR3 DNA. D genes are given only for firm matches. Not every row has a clone size; where given, it reads once, few, many or a size class.

d_call: NA
clone_size: NA
v_call: TRBV4-1
j_call: TRBJ2-3
cdr3_aa: CASSQGANTGTDTQYF
cdr3_nt: TGCGCCAGCAGCCAAGGAGCTAATACAGGCACAGATACGCAGTATTTT

d_call: NA
clone_size: NA
v_call: TRBV28
j_call: TRBJ2-1
cdr3_aa: CASSTTEGNEQFF
cdr3_nt: TGTGCCAGCAGTACAACCGAGGGAAATGAGCAGTTCTTC

d_call: NA
clone_size: once
v_call: TRBV9
j_call: TRBJ1-3
cdr3_aa: CASSPTRVKGNTIYF
cdr3_nt: TGTGCCAGCAGCCCTACGCGGGTTAAGGGAAACACCATATATTTT

d_call: NA
clone_size: NA
v_call: TRBV19
j_call: TRBJ2-4
cdr3_aa: CASSIGGSENIQYF
cdr3_nt: TGTGCCAGTAGTATAGGGGGCTCGGAAAACATTCAGTACTTC

d_call: TRBD1
clone_size: NA
v_call: TRBV6-6
j_call: TRBJ2-7
cdr3_aa: CATLTGGSYEQYF
cdr3_nt: TGTGCCACCCTGACAGGGGGCTCCTACGAGCAGTACTTC

d_call: NA
clone_size: NA
v_call: TRBV4-1
j_call: TRBJ2-3
cdr3_aa: CASSQERPPVF
cdr3_nt: TGCGCCAGCAGCCAAGAAAGGCCTCCCGTGTTT

d_call: NA
clone_size: NA
v_call: TRBV9
j_call: TRBJ2-1
cdr3_aa: CASSVGDEQFF
cdr3_nt: TGTGCCAGCAGCGTAGGGGATGAGCAGTTCTTC

d_call: NA
clone_size: NA
v_call: TRBV18
j_call: TRBJ1-5
cdr3_aa: CASAAWGNSNQPQHF
cdr3_nt: TGTGCCAGCGCAGCGTGGGGGAATAGCAATCAGCCCCAGCATTTT

d_call: TRBD1
clone_size: NA
v_call: TRBV13
j_call: TRBJ2-7
cdr3_aa: CASSFRDSPYEQYF
cdr3_nt: TGTGCCAGCAGCTTTAGGGACAGCCCCTACGAGCAGTACTTC

d_call: NA
clone_size: NA
v_call: TRBV6-1
j_call: TRBJ1-3
cdr3_aa: CASSERRRSGNTIYF
cdr3_nt: TGTGCCAGCAGTGAGCGACGGCGCTCCGGAAACACCATATATTTT

d_call: TRBD1
clone_size: NA
v_call: TRBV5-4
j_call: TRBJ1-2
cdr3_aa: CASSSGGQATYGYTF
cdr3_nt: TGTGCCAGCAGCTCGGGAGGACAGGCGACCTATGGCTACACCTTC

d_call: NA
clone_size: few
v_call: TRBV6-6
j_call: TRBJ1-4
cdr3_aa: CASSQDFSRTNEKLFF
cdr3_nt: TGTGCCAGCAGCCAGGACTTTTCTCGGACTAATGAAAAACTGTTTTTT

d_call: NA
clone_size: NA
v_call: TRBV5-1
j_call: TRBJ2-2
cdr3_aa: CASSLESLSTGELFF
cdr3_nt: TGCGCCAGCAGCTTGGAATCCCTGAGCACCGGGGAGCTGTTTTTT

d_call: NA
clone_size: NA
v_call: TRBV4-1
j_call: TRBJ1-5
cdr3_aa: CASSPLGLNQPQHF
cdr3_nt: TGCGCCAGCAGCCCGCTAGGTCTGAATCAGCCCCAGCATTTT

d_call: TRBD1
clone_size: NA
v_call: TRBV25-1
j_call: TRBJ2-7
cdr3_aa: CASSADRGAYEQYF
cdr3_nt: TGTGCCAGCAGTGCGGACAGGGGCGCCTACGAGCAGTACTTC

d_call: NA
clone_size: NA
v_call: TRBV4-1
j_call: TRBJ2-5
cdr3_aa: CASSQTGTQETQYF
cdr3_nt: TGCGCCAGCAGCCAGACCGGGACCCAAGAGACCCAGTACTTC

d_call: TRBD1
clone_size: NA
v_call: TRBV5-5
j_call: TRBJ1-1
cdr3_aa: CASSFYVGQGTEAFF
cdr3_nt: TGTGCCAGCAGCTTTTATGTCGGACAGGGCACTGAAGCTTTCTTT